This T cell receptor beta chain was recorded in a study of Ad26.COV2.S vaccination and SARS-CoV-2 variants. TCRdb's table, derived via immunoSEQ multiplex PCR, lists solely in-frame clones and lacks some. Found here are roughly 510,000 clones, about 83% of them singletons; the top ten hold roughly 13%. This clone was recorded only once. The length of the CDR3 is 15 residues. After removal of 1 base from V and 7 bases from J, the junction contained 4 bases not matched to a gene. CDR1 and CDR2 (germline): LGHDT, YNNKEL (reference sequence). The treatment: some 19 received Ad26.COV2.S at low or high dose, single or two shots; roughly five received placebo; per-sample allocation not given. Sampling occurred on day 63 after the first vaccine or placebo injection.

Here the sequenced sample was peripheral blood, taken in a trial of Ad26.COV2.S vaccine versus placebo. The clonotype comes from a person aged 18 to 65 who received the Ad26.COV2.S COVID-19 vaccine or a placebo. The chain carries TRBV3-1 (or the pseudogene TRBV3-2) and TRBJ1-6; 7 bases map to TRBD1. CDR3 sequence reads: CASSQAGTVNSPLHF. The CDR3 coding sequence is TGTGCCAGCAGCCAAGCAGGGACAGTGAATTCACCCCTCCACTTT.